Below are 17 T cell receptor beta chains sequenced from a single sample in a study of T cell repertoires in cytomegalovirus infection. TCRdb itself ran the reads through MiXCR, one entry per CDR3 protein. This sample has fewer than 200,000 distinct CDR3 sequences, with approximately 15% found just once. The sample was PBMCs. The receptors stem from a human donor in good health (CMV status not recorded). Some clones in this sample may be carry-over from other donors' samples.

The chain couples TRBV30 to TRBJ2-7; 9 nucleotides line up with TRBD1. Trimming removed 3 bases from V and 5 bases from J; junction bases left unmatched: 8. This CDR3 region has 14 residues. Germline V CDR1 and CDR2: GTSNPN, SVGIG (reference sequence). As DNA, the CDR3 is TGTGCCTGGAGGGATGGGACAGGGAGCGACGAGCAGTACTTC. It yields the protein CAWRDGTGSDEQYF.

This clonotype was observed a few times. Here the CDR3 reads CASSYYSSREGYEQYF. CDR3 DNA: TGTGCCAGCAGCTACTATTCTAGCAGGGAGGGGTACGAGCAGTACTTC. The chain couples TRBV7-9 to TRBJ2-7; TRBD2 aligns across 7 bases. Germline values: CDR1 SEHNR, CDR2 FQNEAQ (reference sequence). J lost 4 bases, V lost 4 bases, and 13 bases had no gene match. CDR3 size: 16 residues. The full variable domain, completed using reference TRBV7-9 and TRBJ2-7, is DTGVSQNPRHKITKRGQNVTFRCDPISEHNRLYWYRQTLGQGPEFLTYFQNEAQLEKSRLLSDRFSAERPKGSFSTLEIQRTEQGDSAMYLCASSYYSSREGYEQYFGPGTRLTVT.

V and J are TRBV5-5 and TRBJ2-1; 9 bases align to TRBD1. The CDR3 length is 23 residues. Germline-derived CDR1 and CDR2 are SGHKS and YYEKEE (reference sequence). Germline trimming cut 2 bases from V and 2 bases from J; bases unmatched to any gene: 26. DNA for the CDR3: TGTGCCAGCAGCTTCCGGACAGGGGTGGAGGCGGGGGTAAAGATGACGCCCTACAATGAGCAGTTCTTC. It encodes CASSFRTGVEAGVKMTPYNEQFF.

This clonotype showed up just a few times. The gene calls are TRBV7-2 and TRBJ1-2; no definite D call. Deletions cut 3 bases from V and 3 bases from J, with 14 bases between. Germline V gives CDR1 SGHTA, CDR2 FQGNSA. CDR3 length: 15 amino acids. The CDR3 coding sequence is TGTGCCAGCAGCTTCAGACGGCAGCCCGACTATGGCTACACCTTC. It yields the protein CASSFRRQPDYGYTF.

This clonotype was seen a handful of times. The chain uses TRBV29-1 and TRBJ2-1; maybe TRBD2 (7 bases). Trimming left V 7 bases short and J 4 bases short, with 17 bases between. Germline V gene lookup returns CDR1 SQVTM and CDR2 ANQGSEA. CDR3 length equals 14 residues. The CDR3 DNA reads TGCAGCGCACAAGGGGGGGAGAGATACAATGAGCAGTTCTTC. This sequence encodes CSAQGGERYNEQFF.

Only a few counts were recorded for this clonotype. The chain couples TRBV6-5 to TRBJ1-1; TRBD1 agrees at 9 bases. V dropped 7 bases and J dropped 4; count of bases not matched to a gene: 7. The germline V gene has CDR1 MNHEY and CDR2 SVGAGI. The CDR3 has 14 residues. The DNA for the CDR3 is TGTGCCAGCAATTTACAGGGGGCTGTCACTGAAGCTTTCTTT. This translates into CASNLQGAVTEAFF.

In this sample, this clonotype turned up a few times. V is TRBV12-5 and J is TRBJ2-5, with 11 nucleotides matching TRBD2. From germline, CDR1 is LGHNT and CDR2 FRNRAP. This CDR3 comprises 17 residues. With 7 bases clipped from V and 1 base from J, the junction kept 11 bases outside the gene matches. CDR3 DNA: TGTGCTAGTGCCTCTAGCGGGAGGCGCCCCGTCCAAGAGACCCAGTACTTC. Amino acids: CASASSGRRPVQETQYF.

Concerning this clonotype: With a much larger clone just one base away, this may be a read error. The chain uses TRBV12-5 and TRBJ1-1; the match to TRBD1 covers 7 bases. The length of the CDR3 is 15 residues. Germline V CDR1 and CDR2: LGHNT, FRNRAP. As DNA, the CDR3 is TGTGCTGGTGGTTTGTGGGGACAGCCAGGCGCTGAAGCTTTCTTT. Amino acid sequence: CAGGLWGQPGAEAFF.

This clonotype occurred many times. This chain links TRBV14 with TRBJ1-2; no definite D call. Germline-derived CDR1 and CDR2 are SGHDN and FVKESK. V shed 7 bases and J shed 2 bases, with 8 bases lying between them. This CDR3 has 12 amino acids. In DNA, the CDR3 is TGTGCCAGCACCCCGGACAACTATGGCTACACCTTC. Protein: CASTPDNYGYTF.

This chain uses TRBV12-3 or TRBV12-4 with TRBJ1-5, with D unclear. The CDR3 covers 17 residues. V was clipped by 2 bases and J by 3 bases, with 17 bases between them. CDR3 sequence (DNA): TGTGCCAGCAGTTTATTGGGGAACCTCGGACTCAATCAGCCCCAGCATTTT. It encodes CASSLLGNLGLNQPQHF.

The chain has TRBV3-1 and TRBJ1-5; D is perhaps TRBD1 (5 bases). Germline CDR1 and CDR2: LGHDT and YNNKEL (reference sequence). Trimming removed 6 bases at V and 0 bases at J, with 15 bases between. This CDR3 contains 16 residues. The CDR3 protein is CASSHGGDYSNQPQHF. The CDR3 DNA reads as TGTGCCAGCAGTCACGGGGGAGATTATAGCAATCAGCCCCAGCATTTT.

This clonotype appeared many times. This chain connects TRBV6-2 or TRBV6-3 to TRBJ2-3; perhaps TRBD2 as D (6 bases). This CDR3 is 17 amino acids long. From germline, CDR1 is MNHEY and CDR2 SVGEGT. Trimming took off 0 bases at V and 3 bases at J, with 16 bases between the two ends. The CDR3 nucleotides are TGTGCCAGCAGTTACTCCTCAGCAGCGGGCAGGACAGATACGCAGTATTTT. It translates to CASSYSSAAGRTDTQYF.

The sample holds many counts of this clonotype. V is TRBV11-2 and J is TRBJ2-4, with D perhaps being TRBD1 or TRBD2 (5 bases each). V lost 4 bases and J lost 0, with 10 bases in between. This CDR3 contains 15 residues. Germline CDR1 is SGHAT and CDR2 is FQNNGV. CDR3 loop: CASSSRGEAKNIQYF. CDR3 in DNA: TGTGCCAGCAGCTCCAGAGGGGAAGCCAAAAACATTCAGTACTTC.

This clonotype was observed a handful of times. J is TRBJ2-1 and V is TRBV28; no firm D call. CDR1 and CDR2 from the germline V gene are MDHEN and SYDVKM. The length of the CDR3 is 13 residues. The germline V and J ends were trimmed by 7 bases and 8 bases, with 15 bases remaining between them. This chain's CDR3 is CASTTLGSHEQFF. The DNA of the CDR3 is TGTGCCAGCACCACCCTGGGCTCCCATGAGCAGTTCTTC.

This clonotype showed up just a few times. The chain joins TRBV18 to TRBJ1-1, with TRBD1 identical over 9 bases. CDR1 KGHSH and CDR2 LQKENI come from the germline V gene. The CDR3 length is 18 residues. The J segment lost 1 base and the V segment lost 3 bases, leaving 12 bases of the junction unmatched. The CDR3 loop reads CASSPGQGMKGWNTEAFF. CDR3 nucleotide sequence: TGTGCCAGCTCACCGGGACAGGGAATGAAGGGTTGGAACACTGAAGCTTTCTTT. The variable domain in full, with the rest retrieved from reference TRBV18 and TRBJ1-1, is NAGVMQNPRHLVRRRGQEARLRCSPMKGHSHVYWYRQLPEEGLKFMVYLQKENIIDESGMPKERFSAEFPKEGPSILRIQQVVRGDSAAYFCASSPGQGMKGWNTEAFFGQGTRLTVV.

This clonotype has ten or more counts. This sequence joins TRBV6-1 and TRBJ2-1; D possibly corresponds to TRBD2 (6 bases). The CDR3 spans 15 residues. Germline V CDR1 and CDR2: MNHNS, SASEGT. V was cut by 5 bases and J by 3 bases, with 14 bases left in between. The CDR3 reads CASSSGTYYYNEQFF. CDR3 nucleotide sequence: TGTGCCAGCAGTTCCGGGACTTACTACTACAATGAGCAGTTCTTC.

This chain joins TRBV27 and TRBJ1-6; D unclear. The V gene lost 1 base and the J gene lost 1 base, with 11 bases spanning the gap. This CDR3 is 17 amino acids long. Germline V lookup: CDR1 MNHEY, CDR2 SMNVEV (reference sequence). The CDR3 sequence is CASSLFQERSYNSPLHF. The CDR3 nucleotides read TGTGCCAGCAGTTTATTTCAGGAAAGATCCTATAATTCACCCCTCCACTTT.